The 8 T cell receptor beta chains below come from one sample, sequenced in a study of control samples from healthy donors and cancer patients. Libraries were prepared by immunoSEQ multiplex PCR; TCRdb keeps only in-frame clonotypes and omits some of them. The sample lists 130,000 or so clones; roughly 89% were seen once. Sequencing was carried out using blood. These TCRs come from a man between 18 and 35 years old in good health.

This chain connects TRBV18 to TRBJ2-3, with 7 positions matching TRBD2. The trim removed 10 bases at V and 2 bases at J, leaving 9 bases unmatched. The CDR3 contains 14 residues. Germline V gene sequence: CDR1 KGHSH, CDR2 LQKENI. CDR3 sequence reads: CATTGGALTDTQYF. The CDR3 DNA sequence: TGTGCCACCACGGGGGGAGCCCTCACAGATACGCAGTATTTT.

The chain is built from TRBV2 and TRBJ1-6, with 10 bases that match TRBD1. V lost 5 bases and J lost 10; bases outside the gene matches: 11. The CDR3 is made up of 16 amino acids. The germline gives CDR1 SNHLY, CDR2 FYNNEI. CDR3 coding DNA: TGTGCCAGCAGTCCGGGACAGGGGTCAGGACGCTCACCCCTCCACTTT. This encodes CASSPGQGSGRSPLHF.

The chain links TRBV6-1 to TRBJ1-1, with D possibly TRBD1 on 6 matching bases. The germline V gene has CDR1 MNHNS and CDR2 SASEGT. Between the trimmed V and J ends, which lost 0 bases and 1 base, there was a span of 18 bases. The CDR3 is 18 residues long. The CDR3 spells CASSEARTGLGRNTEAFF. In DNA form, the CDR3 reads TGTGCCAGCAGTGAAGCAAGAACAGGGCTAGGAAGGAACACTGAAGCTTTCTTT.

This clone has only one observation. J is TRBJ2-5 and V is TRBV9; 9 nucleotides align to TRBD1. CDR1 and CDR2 from the germline V gene are SGDLS and YYNGEE. V lost 4 bases to trimming and J lost 4 bases; unmatched junction nucleotides: 5. The CDR3 runs to 14 residues. The CDR3 protein is CASSLQGAGETQYF. CDR3 nucleotide sequence: TGTGCCAGCAGCCTACAGGGGGCAGGAGAGACCCAGTACTTC.

The chain couples TRBV29-1 to TRBJ2-5, with TRBD2 matching 10 bases. From germline, CDR1 is SQVTM and CDR2 ANQGSEA. V gave up 7 bases and J gave up 5 bases; unmatched junction bases: 7. This CDR3 contains 13 residues. Here the CDR3 DNA reads TGCAGCGGCAGCGGGGGGGCTACCGAGACCCAGTACTTC. The encoded protein is CSGSGGATETQYF. Filled out from reference TRBV29-1 and TRBJ2-5, the complete variable domain reads SAVISQKPSRDICQRGTSLTIQCQVDSQVTMMFWYRQQPGQSLTLIATANQGSEATYESGFVIDKFPISRPNLTFSTLTVSNMSPEDSSIYLCSGSGGATETQYFGPGTRLLVL.

V gene TRBV18 combines with J gene TRBJ1-6, with a possible D match to TRBD1 (6 bases). Trimming took off 3 bases at V and 5 bases at J, with 11 bases between the two ends. CDR1 KGHSH and CDR2 LQKENI come from the germline V gene. This CDR3 region has 15 residues. CDR3 in amino acids: CASSPLRGDNSPLHF. CDR3 DNA: TGTGCCAGCTCACCGCTAAGGGGGGATAATTCACCCCTCCACTTT.

The V gene is TRBV6-6, the J gene TRBJ2-3; 7 bases align to TRBD1. CDR3 size: 16 residues. Looked up from germline, CDR1 is MNHNY and CDR2 is SVGAGI (reference sequence). After removal of 6 bases from V and 1 base from J, the junction contained 10 bases not matched to a gene. For the CDR3, the DNA is TGTGCCAGCAGCTCAATCCGACAGGGTGGCACAGATACGCAGTATTTT. It translates to CASSSIRQGGTDTQYF.

The chain is built from TRBV21-1 and TRBJ2-1. TRBV21-1 is termed a pseudogene. The CDR3 loop spans 14 amino acids. For the CDR3, the DNA is TGTGCCAGCAGCATCCTTAAGAAGGGTACTGAGCAGTTCTTC. It translates to CASSILKKGTEQFF.